The clone carrying this T cell receptor (beta chain) was detected only a few times. What it binds is unknown. CDR1 is KGHSH, CDR2 LQKENI, per germline. The CDR3 length is 11 residues. With 5 bases removed from V and 9 bases from J, the gap between germline ends came to 8 bases. This sample was taken from a study of T cells after yellow fever vaccination. TCRdb called the 5' RACE reads again in MiXCR, with one record for every CDR3 protein. Among hundreds of thousands of distinct CDR3 sequences, 18% were seen once, and the ten largest hold roughly 19%. Study findings and constraints: CD4 and CD8 compartments shared a small share of clonotypes, likely from convergent recombination. The study noted that FACS-sorted repertoires could contain abundant clonotypes contaminating from the bulk population. Primary-vaccination clones mostly resurfaced post-booster (about 96% CD4, 85% to 90% CD8).

This chain links TRBV18 with TRBJ2-1; no clear D. Sample: PBMCs, taken before the yellow fever booster vaccination. The TCR sequence derives from a man between 18 and 29 years old who received the YFV17D yellow fever vaccine. The CDR3 coding sequence is TGTGCCAGCTCAGGGCCCCTTGAGCAGTTCTTC. It yields the protein CASSGPLEQFF.